The 10 T cell receptor beta chains below all came from one sample that was sequenced in a study of CD8 T cells in ankylosing spondylitis. Regarding the study as a whole: Ankylosing spondylitis blood appeared to be characterized by a TCR beta motif of 7 to 9 highly homologous variants.

The antigens of these receptors remain unknown. MiXCR, applied by TCRdb to the 5' RACE reads, yields one record per CDR3 protein. Counted here are approximately 500,000 distinct CDR3 sequences, approximately 11% occurring once; the ten biggest clones make up nearly 7%. Sequencing used blood, either unsorted or a sorted T cell fraction (not recorded which). These receptors all come from a male donor with ankylosing spondylitis.

The CDR3 DNA reads TGTGCCAGCAGTGGAGGGAGCTCTGGAAACACCATATATTTT. Protein sequence: CASSGGSSGNTIYF. The gene calls are TRBV2 and TRBJ1-3; D call uncertain. Trimming shortened V by 4 bases and J by 0 bases, and 7 bases separated the two germline ends. The V gene's germline CDR1 is SNHLY and CDR2 FYNNEI. The CDR3 covers 14 residues.

The V and J genes are TRBV20-1 and TRBJ1-1, with D possibly TRBD1 on 5 matching bases. Trimming took 3 bases from V and 0 from J, leaving 8 bases between them. This CDR3 contains 13 residues. Germline V gene lookup returns CDR1 DFQATT and CDR2 SNEGSKA (reference sequence). The CDR3 nucleotides read TGCAGTGCTAGTGAGGGGTTGAACACTGAAGCTTTCTTT. Residues: CSASEGLNTEAFF.

This clonotype was counted between two and nine times. The J gene is TRBJ2-7, the V gene TRBV10-3; no firm D call. The CDR3 loop spans 13 amino acids. From germline, CDR1 is ENHRY and CDR2 SYGVKD. CDR3 in amino acids: CASSHEHSYEQYV. The CDR3 DNA sequence: TGTGCCAGCAGTCACGAACACTCCTACGAGCAGTACGTC.

This clonotype was detected only once. J is TRBJ2-7 and V is TRBV20-1; D is uncertain. From germline, CDR1 is DFQATT and CDR2 SNEGSKA (reference sequence). There are 13 residues in the CDR3. V was pared by 1 base and J by 0 bases, with 7 bases between. The CDR3 loop is CSARVAFSYEQYF. The CDR3 bases are TGCAGTGCTAGAGTAGCATTCTCCTACGAGCAGTACTTC.

This chain links TRBV6-4 with TRBJ1-2, with a possible D match to TRBD1 (6 bases). Trimming took off 6 bases at V and 6 bases at J, with 20 bases between the two ends. The length of the CDR3 is 15 residues. The germline gives CDR1 MRHNA, CDR2 SNTAGT. The CDR3 spells CASSAQPTGENGYTF. CDR3 bases: TGTGCCAGCAGCGCCCAGCCGACAGGCGAGAATGGCTACACCTTC.

This clonotype was seen a handful of times. This rearrangement joins TRBV4-1 to TRBJ2-5, with D tentatively TRBD2 (6 bases). Germline-derived CDR1 and CDR2 are MGHRA and YSYEKL. The ends were cut back, 0 bases at V and 5 bases at J, with 16 bases in the middle. The CDR3 is 16 amino acids. In DNA, the CDR3 is TGCGCCAGCAGCCAAGATTCGGGCGAGGGGAGGGAGACCCAGTACTTC. Encoded protein: CASSQDSGEGRETQYF.

This clonotype showed up just a few times. The rearrangement joins TRBV18 to TRBJ2-3; D uncertain. In germline, CDR1 is KGHSH, CDR2 LQKENI. This CDR3 region has 14 residues. Trimming removed 3 bases from V and 5 bases from J, with 12 bases in between. The DNA for the CDR3 is TGTGCCAGCTCACCTCTTGGGGAAAAAGATACGCAGTATTTT. Its translation is CASSPLGEKDTQYF.

There are a few counts of this clonotype. The gene calls are TRBV20-1 and TRBJ2-5; TRBD1 matches at 7 bases. Germline V gene sequence: CDR1 DFQATT, CDR2 SNEGSKA (reference sequence). The CDR3 is 15 residues long. The ends lost 5 bases at V and 1 base at J; junction bases unmatched: 10. As DNA, the CDR3 is TGCAGTGCTTCAGAGGCCACAGGGGCCCAAGAGACCCAGTACTTC. Amino acid sequence: CSASEATGAQETQYF.

This clonotype was seen more than once but under ten times. This sequence joins TRBV12-3 or TRBV12-4 and TRBJ1-6, with D perhaps TRBD1 (5 bases). The CDR3 contains 14 residues. The V gene lost 3 bases and the J gene lost 9 bases, with 12 bases spanning the gap. CDR3 loop: CASSFYRLGSPLHF. The CDR3 DNA reads as TGTGCCAGCAGTTTCTACAGGTTGGGTTCACCCCTCCACTTT.

A few counts support this clonotype. The chain combines TRBV5-1 with TRBJ2-2, with D possibly matching TRBD2 (6 bases). CDR3 length: 15 amino acids. The V end lost 7 bases, the J end lost 4 bases, and 17 bases lay between the germline ends. From germline, CDR1 is SGHRS and CDR2 YFSETQ. CDR3 DNA sequence: TGCGCCAGCGCCACGGGAGCGCTCGGCACCGGGGAGCTGTTTTTT. This translates into CASATGALGTGELFF.